These T cell receptor beta chains were read from a single sample in a study of T cell responses to AZD1222 COVID-19 vaccine. Repertoires were generated with immunoSEQ multiplex PCR, while TCRdb's copy carries only in-frame clones and drops some. The table includes about 70,000 clones, about 85% detected once. This material consisted of peripheral blood, taken on day 0 of AZD1222 vaccination. All receptors derive from an adult in good health. CDR3s include the opening cysteine and the closing phenylalanine or tryptophan. Fields, in order: clone size, CDR3 length, J gene, D gene, V gene, CDR3 DNA, CDR3 protein. A D gene is named only where the DNA matches it firmly. Size is stated for part of the rows, as once, few or many counts, or as a class when the clone is expanded.

.	11	TRBJ1-2	.	TRBV12-3/TRBV12-4	TGTGCCAGCAGTTCGGGCTATGGCTACACCTTC	CASSSGYGYTF
few	17	TRBJ2-2	TRBD2	TRBV27	TGTGCCAGCAGTTTATCTTCCGCGGGAGGGCCCCCCGGGGAGCTGTTTTTT	CASSLSSAGGPPGELFF
.	14	TRBJ2-7	TRBD2	TRBV6-2/TRBV6-3	TGTGCCAGCGGCCGGGGGGACTACTCCTACGAGCAGTACTTC	CASGRGDYSYEQYF
.	12	TRBJ2-1	TRBD1	TRBV12-3/TRBV12-4	TGTGCCAGCAGACCTACAGGGGACGAGCAGTTCTTC	CASRPTGDEQFF
.	16	TRBJ1-1	TRBD1	TRBV5-1	TGCGCCAGCAGCTTTACCGGGACAGGAGTGAACACTGAAGCTTTCTTT	CASSFTGTGVNTEAFF
.	13	TRBJ2-7	.	TRBV4-1	TGCGCCAGCAGCCAAGGGCCAGCAAGCGAGCAGTACTTC	CASSQGPASEQYF
.	15	TRBJ2-5	.	TRBV6-5	TGTGCCAGCAGTTATTCAGGGGATTACCAAGAGACCCAGTACTTC	CASSYSGDYQETQYF
once	16	TRBJ2-3	TRBD2	TRBV4-1	TGCGCCAGCAGCCAAAAACTAGCGAGTCGCACAGATACGCAGTATTTT	CASSQKLASRTDTQYF
.	14	TRBJ1-2	TRBD1	TRBV5-6	TGTGCCAGCAGCTTGGGGACAGGGGGTTATGGCTACACCTTC	CASSLGTGGYGYTF
once	15	TRBJ2-7	.	TRBV3-1/TRBV3-2	TGTGCCAGCAGTCTAGGGGCAGGGGCGGGCCACGAGCAGTACTTC	CASSLGAGAGHEQYF
few	17	TRBJ1-3	TRBD1	TRBV7-9	TGTGCCAGCAGCCGCTGGACAGGGGATTGGTCTGGAAACACCATATATTTT	CASSRWTGDWSGNTIYF
.	13	TRBJ1-5	.	TRBV12-3/TRBV12-4	TGTGCCAGCAGTGCGGGAGGGTATCAGCCCCAGCATTTT	CASSAGGYQPQHF
once	14	TRBJ2-2	.	TRBV7-9	TGTGCCAGCAGCGGAGGAGGCGTCCCCGGGGAGCTGTTTTTT	CASSGGGVPGELFF
.	15	TRBJ2-5	.	TRBV5-4	TGTGCCAGCAGCTTGGGGGGGGCCGCCAGGGAGACCCAGTACTTC	CASSLGGAARETQYF
.	13	TRBJ2-7	TRBD1	TRBV18	TGTGCCAGCTCATTACAGGGGGGTGGCGAGCAGTACTTC	CASSLQGGGEQYF
.	17	TRBJ2-1	TRBD2	TRBV7-8	TGTGCCAGCAGCCCCTCGGGGAGACTAGCGGGAGCTTTTGAGCAGTTCTTC	CASSPSGRLAGAFEQFF
.	14	TRBJ2-2	.	TRBV11-3	TGTGCCAGCAGCTCCCAGGGCGACACCGGGGAGCTGTTTTTT	CASSSQGDTGELFF
.	12	TRBJ1-5	.	TRBV12-5	TGTGCTAGTTCCCAGGGGCATCAGCCCCAGCATTTT	CASSQGHQPQHF
.	15	TRBJ2-3	.	TRBV3-1/TRBV3-2	TGTGCCAGCAGCCAAGACGAGGGGGTCACAGATACGCAGTATTTT	CASSQDEGVTDTQYF